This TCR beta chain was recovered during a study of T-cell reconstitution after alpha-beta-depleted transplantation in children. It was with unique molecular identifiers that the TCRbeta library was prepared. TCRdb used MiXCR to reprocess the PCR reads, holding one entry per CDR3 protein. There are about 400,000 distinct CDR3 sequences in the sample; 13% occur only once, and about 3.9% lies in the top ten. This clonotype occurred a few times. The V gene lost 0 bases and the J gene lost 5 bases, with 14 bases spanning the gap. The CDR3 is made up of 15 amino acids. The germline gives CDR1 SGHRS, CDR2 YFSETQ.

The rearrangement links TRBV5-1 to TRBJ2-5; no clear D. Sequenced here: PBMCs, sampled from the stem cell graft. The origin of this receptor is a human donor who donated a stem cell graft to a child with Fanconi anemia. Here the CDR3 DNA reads TGCGCCAGCAGCTTGGGCGGCCCCAATGGGGAGACCCAGTACTTC. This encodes CASSLGGPNGETQYF.